This TCR beta chain was captured in a study of shared clonotypes between healthy human individuals. Overall study results and limits: Relative to their counterparts shared across all four donors, non-shared clonotypes exhibited diminished generation probabilities. A generally larger estimated richness was seen in naive subsets than in memory subsets.

CDR1 and CDR2 from the germline V gene are SEHNR and FQNEAQ (reference sequence). Trimming left V 3 bases short and J 2 bases short, with 5 bases between. This CDR3 region has 12 residues. Profiling relied on immunoSEQ multiplex PCR, and the TCRdb table lists in-frame clones only, not all of them. The sample holds about 1,500,000 clones, around 97% seen once. As concerns this clone: What it binds is not known. This specimen includes other DNA sequences encoding the same CDR3.

The sequenced sample consisted of naive CD4+ T cells sorted from blood. Documented subset: CD45RA+ positively selected. The TCR originated in a man aged 25 to 40 in good health. The rearrangement uses TRBV7-9 and TRBJ2-7; D gene ambiguous. The CDR3 DNA sequence: TGTGCCAGCAGCTTCTTCCCCTACGAGCAGTACTTC. Residues: CASSFFPYEQYF.